The 30 T cell receptor beta chains in this list originate from one sample, sequenced in a study of cytomegalovirus exposure and HLA in healthy donors. The PCR ran on 60 Vbeta and 13 Jbeta primers. Clones were sequenced by immunoSEQ multiplex PCR, and TCRdb holds only the in-frame ones, with some missing. Among 200,000 to 250,000 clones listed, 77% were seen once. The sample consisted of PBMCs. The receptors stem from a woman aged 55-69 years in good health and CMV-seropositive.

The rearrangement links TRBV27 to TRBJ1-2; D perhaps matches TRBD1 (5 bases). This CDR3 comprises 15 residues. Trimming pared 5 bases from V and 4 bases from J, leaving 17 bases between. Germline V gene sequence: CDR1 MNHEY, CDR2 SMNVEV (reference sequence). The CDR3 is CASSPRGVVGYGYTF. In DNA form, the CDR3 reads TGTGCCAGCAGTCCCCGGGGGGTGGTCGGCTATGGCTACACCTTC.

The chain employs TRBV19 and TRBJ2-3, with TRBD2 matching over 11 bases. Germline values: CDR1 LNHDA, CDR2 SQIVND (reference sequence). After removal of 3 bases from V and 7 bases from J, the junction contained 6 bases not matched to a gene. This CDR3 is built from 15 residues. The CDR3 DNA sequence: TGTGCCAGTAGTATCGGGGTAGCGGGAGGGAATACGCAGTATTTT. Amino acid sequence: CASSIGVAGGNTQYF.

The chain has TRBV19 and TRBJ2-3, with 13 bases fitting TRBD2. CDR3 length equals 16 residues. Germline CDR1 LNHDA, CDR2 SQIVND (reference sequence). With 6 bases clipped from V and 4 bases from J, the junction kept 7 bases outside the gene matches. The DNA for the CDR3 is TGTGCCAGTAGCAAAACTAGCGGGAGGGTTGCAGATACGCAGTATTTT. Protein sequence: CASSKTSGRVADTQYF. The full variable domain, with the rest looked up from reference TRBV19 and TRBJ2-3, is DGGITQSPKYLFRKEGQNVTLSCEQNLNHDAMYWYRQDPGQGLRLIYYSQIVNDFQKGDIAEGYSVSREKKESFPLTVTSAQKNPTAFYLCASSKTSGRVADTQYFGPGTRLTVL.

This clone occurred once. The chain employs TRBV7-9 and TRBJ2-3, with 7 bases lining up with TRBD2. The CDR3 has 17 residues. After removal of 4 bases from V and 3 bases from J, the junction contained 13 bases not matched to a gene. CDR1 is SEHNR, CDR2 FQNEAQ, per germline (reference sequence). Here the CDR3 DNA reads TGTGCCAGCAGCTCTCCTACCAAGCCACTAGCGACAGATACGCAGTATTTT. Protein sequence: CASSSPTKPLATDTQYF. Variable domain in full (rest from reference TRBV7-9 and TRBJ2-3): DTGVSQNPRHKITKRGQNVTFRCDPISEHNRLYWYRQTLGQGPEFLTYFQNEAQLEKSRLLSDRFSAERPKGSFSTLEIQRTEQGDSAMYLCASSSPTKPLATDTQYFGPGTRLTVL.

The rearrangement links TRBV5-1 to TRBJ1-4; 8 positions match TRBD1. J lost 7 bases, V lost 4 bases, and 3 bases had no gene match. This CDR3 is built from 13 residues. Germline V lookup: CDR1 SGHRS, CDR2 YFSETQ. The CDR3 protein is CASSIGQGEKLFF. Written as DNA, the CDR3 is TGCGCCAGCAGCATAGGACAGGGTGAAAAACTGTTTTTT.

This clone was found a few times. DNA for the CDR3: TGTGCCACCAGCAGATATAGCGGGAGCTCCTACAATGAGCAGTTCTTC. It translates to CATSRYSGSSYNEQFF. The gene calls are TRBV15 and TRBJ2-1; 9 bases are a match to TRBD2. The CDR3 is 16 residues long. Germline-derived CDR1 and CDR2 are LNHNV and YYDKDF (reference sequence). Trimming cost V 2 bases and J 0 bases; bases outside gene matches: 2.

This clone showed up just a few times. No conserved phenylalanine or tryptophan ends this CDR3, so it is likely a read error. It is unclear where the CDR3 begins or ends on the DNA, so no DNA is shown, and the CDR3 is as TCRdb lists it. This chain connects TRBV6-5 to TRBJ2-3; the table's TRBD1 call for D was not verified on the DNA. The CDR3 length equals 10 residues, ends included. Germline-derived CDR1 and CDR2 are MNHEY and SVGAGI. CDR3 residues: CASSSDRDRV.

The CDR3 loop reads CASSLRDTKNIQYF. The CDR3 nucleotides read TGTGCCAGCAGCTTAAGGGACACAAAAAACATTCAGTACTTC. The chain has TRBV7-9 and TRBJ2-4; D is possibly TRBD1 (6 bases). CDR3 length: 14 amino acids. The V end was cut by 2 bases, the J end by 4 bases, with 9 bases between. CDR1 is SEHNR, CDR2 FQNEAQ, per germline (reference sequence).

This chain uses TRBV7-2 with TRBJ2-7; weak D call: TRBD1 (6 bases). Germline assignment: CDR1 SGHTA and CDR2 FQGNSA. V gave up 0 bases and J gave up 0 bases, with 15 bases separating them. The CDR3 extends over 17 amino acids. For the CDR3, the DNA is TGTGCCAGCAGCTTAGCCCAATCAGGGGACCCCTCCTACGAGCAGTACTTC. It yields the protein CASSLAQSGDPSYEQYF.

V gene TRBV5-4 combines with J gene TRBJ2-7; 8 bases fit TRBD2. The CDR3 is 14 amino acids. J gave up 2 bases and V 0 bases, and 1 base lay outside the gene matches. Germline V gene sequence: CDR1 SGHNT, CDR2 YYREEE (reference sequence). This CDR3 reads CASSLGGGTYEQYF. CDR3 DNA sequence: TGTGCCAGCAGCTTGGGCGGGGGGACCTACGAGCAGTACTTC.

The V gene is TRBV19, the J gene TRBJ2-5, with TRBD1 matching 8 bases. The trim removed 5 bases at V and 4 bases at J, leaving 6 bases unmatched. The germline gives CDR1 LNHDA, CDR2 SQIVND (reference sequence). The CDR3 covers 14 residues. The CDR3 loop reads CASSSRQGRETQYF. The CDR3 bases are TGTGCCAGTAGTTCCCGACAGGGGAGAGAGACCCAGTACTTC.

The J gene is TRBJ2-1, the V gene TRBV18; the D is unclear. The CDR3 is 13 residues long. Trimming stripped 0 bases from V and 8 bases from J, with 8 bases between. Germline CDR1 is KGHSH and CDR2 is LQKENI. The CDR3 sequence is CASSPPSLDEQFF. The CDR3 DNA is TGTGCCAGCTCACCACCAAGCCTGGATGAGCAGTTCTTC.

This clone is a singleton in its sample. The J gene is TRBJ1-5, the V gene TRBV5-1; possibly TRBD1 for D (6 bases). V lost 0 bases, J lost 5 bases, and 12 bases lay in between. The germline V gene encodes CDR1 SGHRS and CDR2 YFSETQ. The CDR3 runs 15 residues. CDR3 in amino acids: CASSLDGQIYQPQHF. CDR3 DNA: TGCGCCAGCAGCTTGGACGGACAGATTTATCAGCCCCAGCATTTT. Combining the CDR3 with reference TRBV5-1 and TRBJ1-5 gives the whole variable domain KAGVTQTPRYLIKTRGQQVTLSCSPISGHRSVSWYQQTPGQGLQFLFEYFSETQRNKGNFPGRFSGRQFSNSRSEMNVSTLELGDSALYLCASSLDGQIYQPQHFGDGTRLSIL.

The sample holds one count of this clone. CDR3 sequence (DNA): TGTGCCAGCAGCTTAGTGTCTAGCAAGGGGGACGAGCAGTACTTC. Protein sequence: CASSLVSSKGDEQYF. The rearrangement links TRBV7-2 to TRBJ2-7; D is perhaps TRBD1 (6 bases). CDR3 length: 15 amino acids. Deletions cut 1 base from V and 5 bases from J, with 15 bases between. Germline-derived CDR1 and CDR2 are SGHTA and FQGNSA.

This clone turned up a few times. The genes are TRBV5-1 and TRBJ1-5; maybe TRBD1 (5 bases). Trimming shortened V by 4 bases and J by 5 bases, and 13 bases separated the two germline ends. The CDR3 is 14 residues long. Germline CDR1 SGHRS, CDR2 YFSETQ. The CDR3 DNA follows: TGCGCCAGCAGCCCGGGGGAGGTTCATCAGCCCCAGCATTTT. This gives the protein CASSPGEVHQPQHF.

The chain employs TRBV4-3 and TRBJ2-5; 11 bases line up with TRBD2. The V gene end was trimmed by 0 bases and the J gene end by 4 bases; junction bases not matched to a gene: 4. The CDR3 consists of 16 residues. CDR1 LGHNA and CDR2 YSLEER come from the germline V gene. Here the CDR3 reads CASSQDPSGGPETQYF. The DNA for the CDR3 is TGCGCCAGCAGCCAAGATCCTAGCGGGGGGCCAGAGACCCAGTACTTC.

The V and J genes are TRBV27 and TRBJ1-1, with 7 nucleotides matching TRBD1. The CDR3 consists of 13 residues. Germline lookup yields CDR1 MNHEY and CDR2 SMNVEV (reference sequence). V lost 5 bases and J lost 6; bases outside the gene matches: 6. The CDR3 region is CASSLRQGPEAFF. The CDR3 DNA follows: TGTGCCAGCAGTCTAAGACAGGGCCCTGAAGCTTTCTTT.

V usage is TRBV7-2 and J usage is TRBJ2-1, with TRBD1 matching over 7 bases. There are 15 residues in the CDR3. V lost 1 base to trimming and J lost 2 bases; unmatched junction nucleotides: 2. Germline-derived CDR1 and CDR2 are SGHTA and FQGNSA. The CDR3 nucleotides read TGTGCCAGCAGCTTAGACAGGGGAGCCTACAATGAGCAGTTCTTC. Its translation is CASSLDRGAYNEQFF.

This clone turned up a few times. The chain links TRBV19 to TRBJ2-3, with TRBD1 identical over 7 bases. CDR3 length: 17 residues. Germline-derived CDR1 and CDR2 are LNHDA and SQIVND (reference sequence). The trim removed 1 base at V and 6 bases at J, leaving 13 bases unmatched. The chain's CDR3 is CASSIGTGVKSWDTQYF. The CDR3 DNA reads TGTGCCAGTAGTATAGGGACAGGAGTAAAATCTTGGGATACGCAGTATTTT. The variable domain in full, with the rest retrieved from reference TRBV19 and TRBJ2-3, is DGGITQSPKYLFRKEGQNVTLSCEQNLNHDAMYWYRQDPGQGLRLIYYSQIVNDFQKGDIAEGYSVSREKKESFPLTVTSAQKNPTAFYLCASSIGTGVKSWDTQYFGPGTRLTVL.

This chain links TRBV18 with TRBJ2-3, with D perhaps TRBD1 (6 bases). Germline CDR1 is KGHSH and CDR2 is LQKENI. The CDR3 length is 13 residues. The V gene lost 3 bases and the J gene lost 6 bases, with 10 bases spanning the gap. The CDR3 region is CASSPPQGDTQYF. CDR3 DNA: TGTGCCAGCTCACCCCCGCAGGGGGATACGCAGTATTTT.

This clone was found a few times. The V call is TRBV30, the J call TRBJ2-1; TRBD1 agrees at 7 bases. V shed 2 bases, J shed 8 bases, and the junction held 3 bases outside the gene matches. The V gene's germline CDR1 is GTSNPN and CDR2 SVGIG (reference sequence). This CDR3 contains 12 residues. CDR3 amino acids: CAWSSTGHEQFF. Written as DNA, the CDR3 is TGTGCCTGGAGTTCGACAGGGCATGAGCAGTTCTTC.

This clone has more than one count but fewer than ten. CDR3 sequence (DNA): TGTGCCAGCAGCATCGACAGGGGGTACGAGCAGTACTTC. Amino acid sequence: CASSIDRGYEQYF. The gene calls are TRBV7-9 and TRBJ2-7, with 9 bases lining up with TRBD1. Germline trimming cut 5 bases from V and 4 bases from J; bases unmatched to any gene: 3. Germline assignment: CDR1 SEHNR and CDR2 FQNEAQ (reference sequence). The CDR3 loop spans 13 amino acids.

The chain couples TRBV30 to TRBJ1-1; D is possibly TRBD1 (6 bases). Trimming left V 1 base short and J 1 base short, with 7 bases between. Germline values: CDR1 GTSNPN, CDR2 SVGIG (reference sequence). This CDR3 contains 13 residues. CDR3 sequence (DNA): TGTGCCTGGAGTGGACAGGCGAACACTGAAGCTTTCTTT. This encodes CAWSGQANTEAFF.

This sequence joins TRBV10-2 and TRBJ2-3; 8 bases match TRBD1. J was trimmed by 4 bases and V by 2 bases; bases with no gene match: 2. CDR1 and CDR2 (germline): WSHSY, SAAADI. The CDR3 has 14 residues. The CDR3 is CASSEGQGPDTQYF. CDR3 DNA sequence: TGCGCCAGCAGTGAGGGACAGGGTCCAGATACGCAGTATTTT.

CDR3 sequence: CASSQQGLNTEAFF. As DNA, the CDR3 is TGTGCCAGCAGCCAACAGGGCTTGAACACTGAAGCTTTCTTT. V usage is TRBV7-9 and J usage is TRBJ1-1, with D maybe TRBD1 (6 bases). Deletions cut 5 bases from V and 0 bases from J, with 10 bases between. There are 14 residues in the CDR3. Germline assignment: CDR1 SEHNR and CDR2 FQNEAQ (reference sequence).

V is TRBV10-2 and J is TRBJ2-5; 13 bases match TRBD2. The last part of the DNA fits TRBJ2-7 better; the J call may be wrong. Per the germline V gene, CDR1 is WSHSY and CDR2 is SAAADI. The CDR3 runs to 14 residues. Here the CDR3 reads CASSGTSGSYEQYF. The CDR3 DNA is TGCGCCAGCAGTGGGACTAGCGGGAGTTACGAGCAGTACTTC.

The chain links TRBV19 to TRBJ1-4; possible D gene TRBD1, 6 bases. V dropped 7 bases and J dropped 3 bases, with 21 bases sitting between them. Germline CDR1 and CDR2: LNHDA and SQIVND (reference sequence). The CDR3 contains 17 residues. For the CDR3, the DNA is TGTGCCAGTACCAAAGGCCCCCCAGGGGCGGCTAATGAAAAACTGTTTTTT. Protein: CASTKGPPGAANEKLFF.

The chain joins TRBV5-1 to TRBJ2-5; 12 positions match TRBD2. The J call is in doubt because the DNA end fits TRBJ2-7 better. The CDR3 loop spans 17 amino acids. From germline, CDR1 is SGHRS and CDR2 YFSETQ. As DNA, the CDR3 is TGCGCCAGCAGCCCGACGACTAGCGGGAGTATCATGAACGAGCAGTACTTC. Translating gives CASSPTTSGSIMNEQYF.

V usage is TRBV7-2 and J usage is TRBJ1-1; 7 nucleotides line up with TRBD1. Germline V gives CDR1 SGHTA, CDR2 FQGNSA. The CDR3 is made up of 14 amino acids. Trimming cost V 5 bases and J 0 bases; bases outside gene matches: 3. DNA of the CDR3: TGTGCCAGCAGCACACAGGGGCTGAACACTGAAGCTTTCTTT. As protein: CASSTQGLNTEAFF.

The chain uses TRBV7-3 and TRBJ2-3; 9 nucleotides agree with TRBD2. The ends lost 5 bases at V and 2 bases at J; junction bases unmatched: 8. Germline V gene data show CDR1 as SGHTA and CDR2 as FQGTGA. The CDR3 spans 16 residues. The chain's CDR3 is CASSAAGTSHTDTQYF. The CDR3 bases are TGTGCCAGCAGCGCAGCCGGGACTAGCCACACAGATACGCAGTATTTT.